This TCR beta chain was profiled in a study of T-cell reconstitution after alpha-beta-depleted transplantation in children. Library preparation (for TCRbeta) was performed with unique molecular identifiers. TCRdb re-derived calls from the PCR reads in MiXCR, one entry per CDR3 protein. The sample includes some 200,000 distinct CDR3 sequences, around 9.6% of them seen just once. This clonotype is classed as medium-sized. The CDR3 extends over 13 amino acids. Trimming took 7 bases from V and 8 from J; bases not matched to a gene: 6. Germline V gives CDR1 LGHNT, CDR2 FRNRAP. This chain links TRBV12-5 with TRBJ1-4; 8 bases match TRBD1. Specimen: PBMCs from the stem cell graft donor, collected from the stem cell graft. The receptor was isolated from a human donor who donated a stem cell graft to a child with acute lymphoblastic leukemia. CDR3 in amino acids: CASAGGKLEKLFF. The CDR3 DNA reads TGTGCTAGTGCAGGGGGCAAGTTGGAAAAACTGTTTTTT.